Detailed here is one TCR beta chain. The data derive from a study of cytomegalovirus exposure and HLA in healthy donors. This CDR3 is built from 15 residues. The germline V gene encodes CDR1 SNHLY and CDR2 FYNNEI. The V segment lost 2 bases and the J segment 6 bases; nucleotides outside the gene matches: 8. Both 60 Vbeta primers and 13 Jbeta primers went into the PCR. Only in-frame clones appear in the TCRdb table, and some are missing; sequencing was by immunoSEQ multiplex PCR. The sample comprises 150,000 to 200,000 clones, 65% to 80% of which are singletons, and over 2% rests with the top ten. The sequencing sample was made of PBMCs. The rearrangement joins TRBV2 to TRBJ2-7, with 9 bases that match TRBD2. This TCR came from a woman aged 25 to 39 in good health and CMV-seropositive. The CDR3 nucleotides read TGTGCCAGCAGTGAACTGTTGCGGGGGGGGAGCGAGCAGTACTTC. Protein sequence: CASSELLRGGSEQYF. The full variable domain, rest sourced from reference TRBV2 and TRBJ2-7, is EPEVTQTPSHQVTQMGQEVILRCVPISNHLYFYWYRQILGQKVEFLVSFYNNEISEKSEIFDDQFSVERPDGSNFTLKIRSTKLEDSAMYFCASSELLRGGSEQYFGPGTRLTVT.